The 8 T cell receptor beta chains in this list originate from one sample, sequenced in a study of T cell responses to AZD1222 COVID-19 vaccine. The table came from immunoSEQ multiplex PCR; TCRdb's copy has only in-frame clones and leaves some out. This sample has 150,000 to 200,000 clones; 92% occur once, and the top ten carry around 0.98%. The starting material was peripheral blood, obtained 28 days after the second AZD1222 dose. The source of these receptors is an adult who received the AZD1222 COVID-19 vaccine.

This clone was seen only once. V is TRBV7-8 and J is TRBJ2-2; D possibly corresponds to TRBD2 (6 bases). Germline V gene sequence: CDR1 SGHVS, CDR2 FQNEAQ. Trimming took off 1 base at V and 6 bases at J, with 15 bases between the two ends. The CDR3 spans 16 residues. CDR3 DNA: TGTGCCAGCAGCTTAGAGGGACTGGCGTTTTCCGGGGAGCTGTTTTTT. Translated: CASSLEGLAFSGELFF.

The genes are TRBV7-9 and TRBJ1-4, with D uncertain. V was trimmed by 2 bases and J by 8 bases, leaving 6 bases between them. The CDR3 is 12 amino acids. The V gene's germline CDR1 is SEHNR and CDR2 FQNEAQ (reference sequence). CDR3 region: CASSLSGEKLFF. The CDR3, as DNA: TGTGCCAGCAGCTTATCGGGCGAAAAACTGTTTTTT.

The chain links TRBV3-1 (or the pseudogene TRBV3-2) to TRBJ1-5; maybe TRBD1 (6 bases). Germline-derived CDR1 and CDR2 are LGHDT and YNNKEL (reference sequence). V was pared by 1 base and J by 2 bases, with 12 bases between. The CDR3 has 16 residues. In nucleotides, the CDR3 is TGTGCCAGCAGCCAAGGGGTGCGACAGGGCAATCAGCCCCAGCATTTT. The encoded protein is CASSQGVRQGNQPQHF.

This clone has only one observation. The CDR3 DNA reads as TGTGCCAGCAGTTTACTGGGAAACTATGGCTACACCTTC. Residues: CASSLLGNYGYTF. This chain links TRBV27 with TRBJ1-2; D remains ambiguous. V lost 2 bases, J lost 2 bases, and 6 bases lay in between. CDR1 MNHEY and CDR2 SMNVEV come from the germline V gene (reference sequence). CDR3 length: 13 amino acids.

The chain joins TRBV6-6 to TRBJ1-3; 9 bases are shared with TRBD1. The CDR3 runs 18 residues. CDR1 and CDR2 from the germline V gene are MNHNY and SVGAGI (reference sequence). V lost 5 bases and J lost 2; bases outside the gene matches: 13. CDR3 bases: TGTGCCAGCAGTCGGGAACCACCGGGACAGGGAGCTGGAAACACCATATATTTT. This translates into CASSREPPGQGAGNTIYF.

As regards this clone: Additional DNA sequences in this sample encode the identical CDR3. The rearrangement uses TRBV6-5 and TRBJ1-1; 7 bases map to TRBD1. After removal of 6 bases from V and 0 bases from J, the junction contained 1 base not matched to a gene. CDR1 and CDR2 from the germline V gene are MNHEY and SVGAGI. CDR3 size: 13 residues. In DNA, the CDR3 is TGTGCCAGCAGGGACAGGTTGAACACTGAAGCTTTCTTT. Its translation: CASRDRLNTEAFF.

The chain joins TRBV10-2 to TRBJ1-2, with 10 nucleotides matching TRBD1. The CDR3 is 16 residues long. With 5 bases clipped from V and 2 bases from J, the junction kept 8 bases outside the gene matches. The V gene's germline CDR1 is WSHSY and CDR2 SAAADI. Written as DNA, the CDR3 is TGCGCCAGCAGTTCGGGACAGGGGCCACCCAACTATGGCTACACCTTC. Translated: CASSSGQGPPNYGYTF.

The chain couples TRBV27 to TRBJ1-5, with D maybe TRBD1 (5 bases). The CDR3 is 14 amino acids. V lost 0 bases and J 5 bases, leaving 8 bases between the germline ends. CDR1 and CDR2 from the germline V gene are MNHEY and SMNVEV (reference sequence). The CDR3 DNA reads TGTGCCAGCAGTTTATCAGGGGCCTATCAGCCCCAGCATTTT. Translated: CASSLSGAYQPQHF.